This paragraph reports one T cell receptor beta chain. As yet, its antigen is unknown. The sample originates from a study of post-analysis software for immune sequencing data. Overall study: Relapsing-remitting, secondary progressive and progressive-relapsing courses of multiple sclerosis were included. Regarding the study as a whole: Analysis by F measure revealed that same-batch samples clustered strongly together. Controls had lower frequencies than patients of roughly five TRBV segments, which included TRBV5-6, TRBV5-1 and TRBV20-1. Multiple sclerosis patients had significantly lower normalized Chao1 diversity than controls.

This CDR3 has 11 amino acids. Trimming pared 6 bases from V and 6 bases from J, leaving 9 bases between. Germline V CDR1 and CDR2: MNHEY, SVGEGT. Unique molecular identifiers had been added to the TCR beta cDNA libraries. T cells numbering about 0.9 to 10 million yielded cDNA molecules that totaled about 500,000. In TCRdb, the PCR reads were re-called with MiXCR into one record per CDR3 protein. The data contain 380,000 or so distinct CDR3 sequences, about a third of them singletons. The sequenced sample was blood. J is TRBJ2-7 and V is TRBV6-2 or TRBV6-3; D not certain. The clonotype comes from a girl aged 10-17 years with multiple sclerosis. CDR3 residues: CASSPLAEQYF. The CDR3 region has the DNA TGTGCCAGCAGCCCCTTAGCCGAGCAGTACTTC.